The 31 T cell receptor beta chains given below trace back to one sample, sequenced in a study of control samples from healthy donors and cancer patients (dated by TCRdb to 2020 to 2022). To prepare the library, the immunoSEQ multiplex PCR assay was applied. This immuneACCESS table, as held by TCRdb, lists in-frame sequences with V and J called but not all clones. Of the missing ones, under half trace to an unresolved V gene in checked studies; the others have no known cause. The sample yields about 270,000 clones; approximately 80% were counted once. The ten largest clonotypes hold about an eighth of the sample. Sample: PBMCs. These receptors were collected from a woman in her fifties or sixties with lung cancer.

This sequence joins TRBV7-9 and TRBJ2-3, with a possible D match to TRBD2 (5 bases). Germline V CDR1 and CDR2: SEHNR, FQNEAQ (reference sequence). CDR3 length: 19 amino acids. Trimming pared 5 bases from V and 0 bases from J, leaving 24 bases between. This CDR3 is CASSPRRTAKLDSTDTQYF. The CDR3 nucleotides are TGTGCCAGCAGCCCTCGGAGGACGGCGAAACTAGATAGCACAGATACGCAGTATTTT.

The CDR3 nucleotides read TGTGCCAGCAGCCCATCAGGGGGTAGGGGAGATACGCAGTATTTT. Residues: CASSPSGGRGDTQYF. This sequence joins TRBV7-2 and TRBJ2-3; the match to TRBD1 covers 7 bases. The trim removed 5 bases at V and 5 bases at J, leaving 10 bases unmatched. This CDR3 contains 15 residues. Germline CDR1 and CDR2: SGHTA and FQGNSA.

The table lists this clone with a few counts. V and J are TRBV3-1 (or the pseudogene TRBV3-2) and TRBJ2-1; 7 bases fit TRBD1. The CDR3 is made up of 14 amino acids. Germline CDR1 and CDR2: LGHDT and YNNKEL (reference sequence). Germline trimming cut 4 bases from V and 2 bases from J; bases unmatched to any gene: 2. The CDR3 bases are TGTGCCAGCAGCCTCCAGGGGGCCTACAATGAGCAGTTCTTC. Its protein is CASSLQGAYNEQFF.

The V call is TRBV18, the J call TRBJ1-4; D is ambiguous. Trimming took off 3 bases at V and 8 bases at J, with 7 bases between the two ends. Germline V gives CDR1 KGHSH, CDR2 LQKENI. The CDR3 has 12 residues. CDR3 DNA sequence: TGTGCCAGCTCACCGGTCGGGGAAAAACTGTTTTTT. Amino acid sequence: CASSPVGEKLFF. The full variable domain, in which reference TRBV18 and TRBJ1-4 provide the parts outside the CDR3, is NAGVMQNPRHLVRRRGQEARLRCSPMKGHSHVYWYRQLPEEGLKFMVYLQKENIIDESGMPKERFSAEFPKEGPSILRIQQVVRGDSAAYFCASSPVGEKLFFGSGTQLSVL.

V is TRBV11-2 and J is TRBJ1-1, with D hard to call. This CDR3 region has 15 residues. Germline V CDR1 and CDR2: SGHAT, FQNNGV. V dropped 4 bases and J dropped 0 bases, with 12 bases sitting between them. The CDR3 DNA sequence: TGTGCCAGCAGCTCGGAGACACCGTTGAACACTGAAGCTTTCTTT. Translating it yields CASSSETPLNTEAFF.

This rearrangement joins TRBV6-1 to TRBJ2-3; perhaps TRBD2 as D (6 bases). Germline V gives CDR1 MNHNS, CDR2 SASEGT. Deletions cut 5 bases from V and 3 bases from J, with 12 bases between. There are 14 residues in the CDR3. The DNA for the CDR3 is TGTGCCAGCAGTCAACGGGAGTCGACAGATACGCAGTATTTT. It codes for CASSQRESTDTQYF.

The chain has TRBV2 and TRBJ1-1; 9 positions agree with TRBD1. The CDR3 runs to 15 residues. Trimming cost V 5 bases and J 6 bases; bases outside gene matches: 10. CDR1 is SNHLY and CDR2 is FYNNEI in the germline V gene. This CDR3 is CASSRRTGEIAEAFF. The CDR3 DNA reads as TGTGCCAGCAGTCGCCGGACAGGGGAAATAGCTGAAGCTTTCTTT.

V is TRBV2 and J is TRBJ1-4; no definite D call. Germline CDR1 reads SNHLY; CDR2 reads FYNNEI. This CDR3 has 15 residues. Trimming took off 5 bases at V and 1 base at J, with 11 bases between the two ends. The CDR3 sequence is CASSYRVGTNEKLFF. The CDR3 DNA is TGTGCCAGCAGTTATAGGGTCGGAACTAATGAAAAACTGTTTTTT.

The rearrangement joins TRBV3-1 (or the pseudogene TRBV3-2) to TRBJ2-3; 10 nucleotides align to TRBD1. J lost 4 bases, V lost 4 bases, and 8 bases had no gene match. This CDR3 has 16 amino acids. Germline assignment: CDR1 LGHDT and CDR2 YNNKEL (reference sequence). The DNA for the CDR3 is TGTGCCAGCAGCCCCTCTCCGGGACAGGGGCCAGATACGCAGTATTTT. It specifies CASSPSPGQGPDTQYF.

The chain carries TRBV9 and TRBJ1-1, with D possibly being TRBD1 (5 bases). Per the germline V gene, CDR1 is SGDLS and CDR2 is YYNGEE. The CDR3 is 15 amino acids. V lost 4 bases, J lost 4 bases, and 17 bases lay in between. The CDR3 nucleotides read TGTGCCAGCAGCCCCTGGGGGGAGGTAGGCACTGAAGCTTTCTTT. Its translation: CASSPWGEVGTEAFF.

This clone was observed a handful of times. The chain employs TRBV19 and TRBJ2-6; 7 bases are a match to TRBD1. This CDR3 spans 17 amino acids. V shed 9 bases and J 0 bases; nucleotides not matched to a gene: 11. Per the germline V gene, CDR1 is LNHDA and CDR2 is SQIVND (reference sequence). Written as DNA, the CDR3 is TGTGCCAGCAGGGGACAGACAGTTTTCTCTGGGGCCAACGTCCTGACTTTC. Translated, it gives CASRGQTVFSGANVLTF.

The CDR3 DNA sequence: TGTGCCAGCAGTTCCTATGCGGGAGGGAACGAGCAGTACTTC. This codes for CASSSYAGGNEQYF. The chain couples TRBV28 to TRBJ2-7, with 9 bases lining up with TRBD2. The CDR3 extends over 14 amino acids. V trimming: 4 bases; J trimming: 5 bases; junction bases outside the gene matches: 6. Germline V gene lookup returns CDR1 MDHEN and CDR2 SYDVKM.

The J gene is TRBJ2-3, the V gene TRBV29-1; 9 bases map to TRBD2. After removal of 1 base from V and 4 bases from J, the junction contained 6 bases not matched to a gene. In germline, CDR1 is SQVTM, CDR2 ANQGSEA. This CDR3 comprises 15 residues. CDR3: CSVEGASGVPDTQYF. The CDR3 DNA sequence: TGCAGCGTTGAAGGGGCTAGCGGGGTCCCAGATACGCAGTATTTT.

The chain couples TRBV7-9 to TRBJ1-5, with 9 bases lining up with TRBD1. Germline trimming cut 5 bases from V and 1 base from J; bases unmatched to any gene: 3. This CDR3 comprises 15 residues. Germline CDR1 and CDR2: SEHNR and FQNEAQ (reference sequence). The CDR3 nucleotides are TGTGCCAGCAGCCGGGGGACAGGGAGCAATCAGCCCCAGCATTTT. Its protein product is CASSRGTGSNQPQHF.

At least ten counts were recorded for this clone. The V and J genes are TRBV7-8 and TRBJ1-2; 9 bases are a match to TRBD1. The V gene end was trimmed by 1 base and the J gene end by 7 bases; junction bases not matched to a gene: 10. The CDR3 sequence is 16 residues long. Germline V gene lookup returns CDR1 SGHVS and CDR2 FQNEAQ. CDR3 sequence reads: CASSLVLVRTGAGYTF. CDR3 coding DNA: TGTGCCAGCAGCTTAGTTCTTGTTAGGACAGGGGCTGGCTACACCTTC.

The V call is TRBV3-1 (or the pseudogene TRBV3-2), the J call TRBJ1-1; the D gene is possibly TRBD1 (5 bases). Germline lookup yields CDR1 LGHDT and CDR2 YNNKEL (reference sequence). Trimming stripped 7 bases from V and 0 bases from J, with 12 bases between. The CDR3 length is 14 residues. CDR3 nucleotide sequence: TGTGCCAGCACCCGAGGAGGGGTGAACACTGAAGCTTTCTTT. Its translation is CASTRGGVNTEAFF.

The CDR3 DNA reads as TGTGCCACCAGTGACCCACCCGGGGATGAGCAGTTCTTC. It yields the protein CATSDPPGDEQFF. The V and J genes are TRBV24-1 and TRBJ2-1; weak D call: TRBD2 (5 bases). Germline assignment: CDR1 KGHDR and CDR2 SFDVKD. V gave up 4 bases and J gave up 8 bases, with 11 bases separating them. The CDR3 has 13 residues.

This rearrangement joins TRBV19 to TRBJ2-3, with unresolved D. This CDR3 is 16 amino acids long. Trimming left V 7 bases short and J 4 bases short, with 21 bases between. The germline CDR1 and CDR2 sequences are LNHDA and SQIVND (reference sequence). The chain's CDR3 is CASKDIGSGAPDTQYF. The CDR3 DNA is TGTGCCAGTAAGGATATAGGGTCAGGTGCCCCAGATACGCAGTATTTT.

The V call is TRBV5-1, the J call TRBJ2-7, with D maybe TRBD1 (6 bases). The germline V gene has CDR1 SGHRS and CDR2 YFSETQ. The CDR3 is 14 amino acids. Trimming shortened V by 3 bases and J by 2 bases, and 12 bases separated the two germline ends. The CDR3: CASSSQGDTYEQYF. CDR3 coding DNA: TGCGCCAGCAGCTCACAGGGCGACACCTACGAGCAGTACTTC.

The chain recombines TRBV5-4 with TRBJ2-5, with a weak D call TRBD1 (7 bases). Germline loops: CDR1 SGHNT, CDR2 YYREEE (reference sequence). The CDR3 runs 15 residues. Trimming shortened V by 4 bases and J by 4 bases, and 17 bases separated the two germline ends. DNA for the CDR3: TGTGCCAGCAGCCCACCAGGGGGGCGTGGAGAGACCCAGTACTTC. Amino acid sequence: CASSPPGGRGETQYF. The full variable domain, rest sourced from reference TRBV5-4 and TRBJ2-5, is ETGVTQSPTHLIKTRGQQVTLRCSSQSGHNTVSWYQQALGQGPQFIFQYYREEENGRGNFPPRFSGLQFPNYSSELNVNALELDDSALYLCASSPPGGRGETQYFGPGTRLLVL.

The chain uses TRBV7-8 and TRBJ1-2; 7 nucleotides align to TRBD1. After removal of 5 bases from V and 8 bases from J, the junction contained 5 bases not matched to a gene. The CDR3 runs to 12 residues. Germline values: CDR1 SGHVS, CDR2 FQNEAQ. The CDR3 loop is CASSRNRGGYTF. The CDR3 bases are TGTGCCAGCAGCCGAAACAGGGGAGGCTACACCTTC.

The CDR3 DNA follows: TGTGCCATCAGTGAGGCAGGGAGACACAATGAGCAGTTCTTC. Translation gives CAISEAGRHNEQFF. The rearrangement joins TRBV10-3 to TRBJ2-1, with D perhaps assigned TRBD1 or TRBD2 (5 bases each). The CDR3 length is 14 residues. Looked up from germline, CDR1 is ENHRY and CDR2 is SYGVKD. V was pared by 2 bases and J by 5 bases, with 10 bases between.

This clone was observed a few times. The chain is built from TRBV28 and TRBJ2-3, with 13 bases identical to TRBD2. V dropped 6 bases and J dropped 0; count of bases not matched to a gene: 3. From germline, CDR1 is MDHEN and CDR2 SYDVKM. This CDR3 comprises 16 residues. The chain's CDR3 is CASSRTSGRSTDTQYF. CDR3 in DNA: TGTGCCAGCAGCCGGACTAGCGGGAGAAGCACAGATACGCAGTATTTT.

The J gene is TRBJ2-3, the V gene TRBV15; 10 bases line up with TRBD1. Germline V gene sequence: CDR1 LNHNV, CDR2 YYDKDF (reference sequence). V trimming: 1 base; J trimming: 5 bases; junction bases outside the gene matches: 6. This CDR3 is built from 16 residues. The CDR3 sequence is CATSRGGTGEIDTQYF. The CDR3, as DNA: TGTGCCACCAGCAGAGGGGGGACAGGGGAGATAGATACGCAGTATTTT.

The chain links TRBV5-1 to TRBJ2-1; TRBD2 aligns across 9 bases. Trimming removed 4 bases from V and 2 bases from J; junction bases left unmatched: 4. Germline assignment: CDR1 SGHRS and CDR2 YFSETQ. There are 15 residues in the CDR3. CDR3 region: CASSPPSGAYNEQFF. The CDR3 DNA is TGCGCCAGCAGCCCTCCTAGCGGGGCCTACAATGAGCAGTTCTTC.

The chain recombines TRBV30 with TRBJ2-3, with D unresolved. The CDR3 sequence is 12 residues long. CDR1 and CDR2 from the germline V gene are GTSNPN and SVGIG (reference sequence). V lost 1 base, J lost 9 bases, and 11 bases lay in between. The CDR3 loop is CAWSDSTFTQYF. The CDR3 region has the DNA TGTGCCTGGAGTGACTCGACCTTCACGCAGTATTTT.

CDR3 bases: TGTGCCAGCAGTTACGGGGGCAGGGGGGACGAGCAGTACTTC. Protein: CASSYGGRGDEQYF. The V gene is TRBV6-2 or TRBV6-3, the J gene TRBJ2-7; tentatively, D is TRBD1 (7 bases). The germline gives CDR1 MNHEY, CDR2 SVGEGT. The CDR3 consists of 14 residues. V lost 2 bases to trimming and J lost 5 bases, with 13 bases between them.

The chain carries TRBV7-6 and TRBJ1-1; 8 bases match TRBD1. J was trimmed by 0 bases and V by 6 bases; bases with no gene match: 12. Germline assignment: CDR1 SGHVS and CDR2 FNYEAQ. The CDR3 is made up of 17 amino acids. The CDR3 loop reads CASSSGQGGRMNTEAFF. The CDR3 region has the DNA TGTGCCAGCAGTAGCGGACAGGGAGGGCGCATGAACACTGAAGCTTTCTTT.

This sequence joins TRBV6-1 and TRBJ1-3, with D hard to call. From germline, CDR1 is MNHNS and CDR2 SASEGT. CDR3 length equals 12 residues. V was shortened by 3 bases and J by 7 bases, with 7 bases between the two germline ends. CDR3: CASSETLNTIYF. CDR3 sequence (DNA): TGTGCCAGCAGTGAGACCTTGAACACCATATATTTT.

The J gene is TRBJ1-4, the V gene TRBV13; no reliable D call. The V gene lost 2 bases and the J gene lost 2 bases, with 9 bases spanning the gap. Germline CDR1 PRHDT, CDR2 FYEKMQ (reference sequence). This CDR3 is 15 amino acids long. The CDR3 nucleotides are TGTGCCAGCAGCTTAAGATTCGGGACTAATGAAAAACTGTTTTTT. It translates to CASSLRFGTNEKLFF.

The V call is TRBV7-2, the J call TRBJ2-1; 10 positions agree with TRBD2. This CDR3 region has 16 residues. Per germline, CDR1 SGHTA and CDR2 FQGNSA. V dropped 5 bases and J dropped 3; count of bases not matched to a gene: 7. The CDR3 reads CASSLSSGGIYNEQFF. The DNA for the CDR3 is TGTGCCAGCAGCCTAAGTAGCGGGGGGATCTACAATGAGCAGTTCTTC.